This TCR beta chain was sequenced during a study of shared clonotypes between healthy human individuals (dated by TCRdb to 2018 to 2020). General notes on the study: Three men and two women, aged 18 to 49 years, made up the cohort. Per donor, three plates each were used for CD4 naive and CD4 memory, two for CD8 naive, and one for CD8 memory. The study deeply sequenced blood TCR repertoires of several healthy adults to estimate repertoire size and the extent of clonotype sharing between individuals. To increase sequencing depth and limit assay-specific biases, TCR repertoire library preparation and sequencing were carried out by different laboratories using diverse techniques. Each donor's leukapheresis produced roughly between roughly 0.85 and 10 billion PBMCs. What the authors observed across the whole study: Naive subsets generally had larger estimated clonotype richness than memory subsets. Only blood was sampled, and tissue TCR repertoires likely differ from those in blood. Across a handful of donors, roughly 5% of naive CD4, approximately 4% of naive CD8, roughly 2.2% of memory CD4, and over 0.35% of memory CD8 clonotypes were shared. Because the study included a small number of donors, the genetic and exposure-history diversity represented was limited. Rarefaction of sorted-subset datasets indicated incomplete sequencing despite the large sequencing depth. Compared with non-shared clonotypes, the clonotypes found in all four sorted-subset donors had higher generation probabilities. Pairwise subsampling led to the expectation that sequencing depth would affect the degree of clonotype sharing among donors.

Healthy HIV-negative adults with no recently reported acute infections or vaccinations were included as donors. Every donor was a Caucasian adult residing in Nashville, Tennessee, USA. CD4+ T cells were enriched by magnetic negative selection, after which naive cells were positively selected on CD45RA and the negative fraction was taken as the memory subset. Blood was obtained by leukapheresis, after which PBMCs were separated by Ficoll-Histopaque density gradient centrifugation and cryopreserved in liquid nitrogen vapor phase. Analytical flow cytometry was used to check the purity and quantity of every magnetically sorted T cell population. Genomic DNA was isolated from each sorted fraction and quantified by UV absorbance on a Nanodrop 2000c. Using the deep immunoSEQ assay, multiplex PCR amplified TCR CDR3 regions from genomic DNA. Extracted genomic DNA from each cell subset was distributed evenly across all wells of several immunoSEQ 96-well plates, and each plate was treated as a replicate. For sorted subsets, 200 to 250 ng genomic DNA, equal to tens of thousands of T cell genomes, was loaded into each replicate PCR. Purified libraries were quantified with a Qubit 3.0 fluorometer, sized on a Bioanalyzer 2100, and re-quantified with the KAPA Library Quantification kit. Every immunoSEQ 96-well plate was sequenced on a separate single-read 150-cycle Illumina NextSeq 550 flow cell. The paper's processing steps were these. Because only junctional sequences without quality scores were contained in the immunoSEQ output, filtering matching that applied to full-length reads could not be performed. Sequences were annotated with PyIR, a Python wrapper for IgBLAST v1.9, and V/J genes and CDR3 were assigned using IMGT germline references. Reads were filtered out if the reads had weak V/J assignments (E-value above 1e-6), no CDR3, stop codons, out-of-frame junctions, or ambiguous translated residues. V3J clonotypes were defined as sequences sharing the same inferred V gene, J gene, and CDR3 amino acid sequence. The percentage overlap between two repertoires was calculated by dividing the number of shared unique clonotypes by the size of the smaller repertoire. RTK rarefaction, the Chao1 estimator, and Recon v2.1 estimates of unobserved clonotypes were used to assess repertoire richness. Generation probabilities were computed with OLGA for all TCRbeta clonotypes obtained by the gDNA method from several donors. TCRdb limited this immuneACCESS table to in-frame rearrangements with V and J called. A share of clones is missing; checked studies link under half to unresolved V genes, and the rest is unexplained. V, J and clone size are those of that table, while D and trimming were read from the DNA. The sample has millions of clones on record, 90% to 95% of them singletons. Clones ranked in the top ten supply 0.14% of the sample.

According to the germline V gene, CDR1 reads SGHAT and CDR2 reads FQNNGV. There are 15 amino acids in the CDR3, from cysteine to phenylalanine inclusive. The CDR3 DNA has 45 bases and is translated from base 1. Relative to germline, V is missing 1 base and J is missing 0 bases, with 0 bases of the junction outside any gene match. For this clone: Its antigen specificity is not known. The record has no base qualities; no much larger clone is one base away. The same CDR3 arises from other DNA sequences in this sample as well.

Sequencing was performed on naive CD4+ T cells sorted from blood. Reading the label with the study, this specimen's cell subset or site is: CD45RA+ positively selected. The clonotype was recovered from a man younger than 35 in good health. This sequence uses TRBV11-2 and TRBJ2-3; the junction holds 8 bases that match TRBD2. The CDR3 protein sequence reads: CASSLGGGSTDTQYF. The nucleotide sequence is given as TGTGCCAGCAGCTTAGGCGGGGGGAGCACAGATACGCAGTATTTT.